This passage covers 29 T cell receptor beta chains from one sample sequenced in a study of control samples from healthy donors and cancer patients. Clones were sequenced by immunoSEQ multiplex PCR, and TCRdb holds only the in-frame ones, with some missing. This table holds over 150,000 clones, 90% to 95% found once. Sample: PBMCs. These receptors came from a man aged 60 to 75 with colorectal cancer.

V gene TRBV30 combines with J gene TRBJ2-7; a possible D gene is TRBD2 (7 bases). Trimming cost V 2 bases and J 3 bases, with 14 bases left between them. CDR3 length: 14 residues. The V gene's germline CDR1 is GTSNPN and CDR2 SVGIG (reference sequence). The CDR3 region is CAWSWRGLSYEQYF. In DNA, the CDR3 is TGTGCCTGGAGTTGGCGGGGGCTGAGCTACGAGCAGTACTTC.

CDR3 sequence reads: CASSLAQNEKLFF. The CDR3 DNA follows: TGTGCCAGCAGCTTAGCACAGAATGAAAAACTGTTTTTT. The rearrangement uses TRBV7-9 and TRBJ1-4; no clear D gene. The CDR3 extends over 13 amino acids. Germline CDR1 is SEHNR and CDR2 is FQNEAQ (reference sequence). Trimming took 0 bases from V and 5 from J, leaving 4 bases between them. The whole variable domain, remainder taken from reference TRBV7-9 and TRBJ1-4, is DTGVSQNPRHKITKRGQNVTFRCDPISEHNRLYWYRQTLGQGPEFLTYFQNEAQLEKSRLLSDRFSAERPKGSFSTLEIQRTEQGDSAMYLCASSLAQNEKLFFGSGTQLSVL.

The chain carries TRBV5-1 and TRBJ1-1, with 8 bases fitting TRBD1. CDR1 is SGHRS and CDR2 is YFSETQ in the germline V gene. V shed 0 bases and J 1 base; nucleotides not matched to a gene: 2. The CDR3 has 15 residues. This CDR3 reads CASSLDGQGNTEAFF. As DNA, the CDR3 is TGCGCCAGCAGCTTGGACGGACAGGGGAACACTGAAGCTTTCTTT.

The chain couples TRBV27 to TRBJ1-1; D gene unclear. CDR1 is MNHEY and CDR2 is SMNVEV in the germline V gene (reference sequence). This CDR3 contains 16 residues. The V and J ends lost 0 bases and 0 bases respectively, with 11 bases between them. CDR3 loop: CASSLSGSFMNTEAFF. The CDR3 region has the DNA TGTGCCAGCAGTTTATCGGGCAGCTTCATGAACACTGAAGCTTTCTTT.

V gene TRBV19 combines with J gene TRBJ1-1, with 7 nucleotides matching TRBD1. This CDR3 region has 13 residues. Germline trimming cut 10 bases from V and 4 bases from J; bases unmatched to any gene: 9. Germline V gene lookup returns CDR1 LNHDA and CDR2 SQIVND (reference sequence). The CDR3 DNA reads TGTGCCATTACCAGACAGGGAAGCACTGAAGCTTTCTTT. Translated: CAITRQGSTEAFF.

The J gene is TRBJ2-1, the V gene TRBV19; 10 nucleotides line up with TRBD2. Trimming removed 5 bases from V and 7 bases from J; junction bases left unmatched: 8. The CDR3 contains 15 residues. The V gene's germline CDR1 is LNHDA and CDR2 SQIVND (reference sequence). For the CDR3, the DNA is TGTGCCAGTAGTGGCGGGCTAGCGGGGGTGAATGAGCAGTTCTTC. Its protein product is CASSGGLAGVNEQFF.

The V gene is TRBV10-3, the J gene TRBJ2-3; 7 bases are a match to TRBD2. Germline values: CDR1 ENHRY, CDR2 SYGVKD. This CDR3 is built from 16 residues. J was trimmed by 5 bases and V by 8 bases; bases with no gene match: 16. The CDR3 DNA reads as TGTGCCATCTTCTCGCCCGGTCCGGGGGGTCAAGATACGCAGTATTTT. This translates into CAIFSPGPGGQDTQYF.

V is TRBV6-5 and J is TRBJ2-7; D call uncertain. V gave up 2 bases and J gave up 1 base, with 6 bases separating them. Germline lookup yields CDR1 MNHEY and CDR2 SVGAGI. CDR3 length equals 13 residues. CDR3 bases: TGTGCCAGCAGTTACAGCAATTCCTACGAGCAGTACTTC. It yields the protein CASSYSNSYEQYF.

This rearrangement joins TRBV11-2 to TRBJ1-3, with D possibly being TRBD1 (6 bases). CDR1 is SGHAT, CDR2 FQNNGV, per germline. This CDR3 is built from 19 residues. V was shortened by 5 bases and J by 0 bases, with 23 bases between the two germline ends. The chain's CDR3 is CASSTRSGQSALSGNTIYF. CDR3 in DNA: TGTGCCAGCAGCACGAGGTCCGGACAGTCTGCACTCTCTGGAAACACCATATATTTT. The variable domain in full, completed from reference TRBV11-2 and TRBJ1-3, reads EAGVAQSPRYKIIEKRQSVAFWCNPISGHATLYWYQQILGQGPKLLIQFQNNGVVDDSQLPKDRFSAERLKGVDSTLKIQPAKLEDSAVYLCASSTRSGQSALSGNTIYFGEGSWLTVV.

The CDR3 bases are TGTGCCAGCAGCACCGGGGGGCGGCTGGATGAAAAACTGTTTTTT. Its translation: CASSTGGRLDEKLFF. The chain has TRBV7-2 and TRBJ1-4; D perhaps matches TRBD1 (6 bases). The germline gives CDR1 SGHTA, CDR2 FQGNSA. This CDR3 is 15 amino acids long. The germline V and J ends were trimmed by 5 bases and 6 bases, with 16 bases remaining between them.

The chain combines TRBV6-5 with TRBJ2-2, with no clear D. The CDR3 extends over 14 amino acids. Germline-derived CDR1 and CDR2 are MNHEY and SVGAGI. Trimming shortened V by 7 bases and J by 4 bases, and 13 bases separated the two germline ends. The CDR3 sequence: CASITPRSTGELFF. The DNA for the CDR3 is TGTGCCAGCATAACCCCACGAAGCACCGGGGAGCTGTTTTTT.

The V call is TRBV6-5, the J call TRBJ1-5; 8 nucleotides line up with TRBD1. The CDR3 is made up of 14 amino acids. From germline, CDR1 is MNHEY and CDR2 SVGAGI. The junction had 7 bases not matched to a gene; V was cut back by 8 bases and J by 4 bases. In DNA form, the CDR3 reads TGTGCCAGCCGGTGGACAGGGCCAAATCAGCCCCAGCATTTT. Translated, it gives CASRWTGPNQPQHF.

The V call is TRBV5-4, the J call TRBJ2-7; 7 bases are a match to TRBD2. The CDR3 spans 15 residues. Germline assignment: CDR1 SGHNT and CDR2 YYREEE (reference sequence). The ends lost 4 bases at V and 2 bases at J; junction bases unmatched: 9. DNA of the CDR3: TGTGCCAGCAGCGCCGGGGGGACGTCCCCCTACGAGCAGTACTTC. This codes for CASSAGGTSPYEQYF.

The chain uses TRBV7-9 and TRBJ1-2; 9 bases fit TRBD1. Germline loops: CDR1 SEHNR, CDR2 FQNEAQ (reference sequence). V shed 3 bases, J shed 5 bases, and the junction held 4 bases outside the gene matches. The CDR3 contains 14 residues. In DNA form, the CDR3 reads TGTGCCAGCAGCTTTTCGACAGGGGGGTATGGCTACACCTTC. This sequence encodes CASSFSTGGYGYTF. The full variable domain, in which reference TRBV7-9 and TRBJ1-2 provide the parts outside the CDR3, is DTGVSQNPRHKITKRGQNVTFRCDPISEHNRLYWYRQTLGQGPEFLTYFQNEAQLEKSRLLSDRFSAERPKGSFSTLEIQRTEQGDSAMYLCASSFSTGGYGYTFGSGTRLTVV.

The rearrangement uses TRBV5-6 and TRBJ1-6, with 8 bases identical to TRBD1. The CDR3 loop spans 16 amino acids. The V and J ends lost 1 base and 7 bases, in that order; junction bases with no gene match: 7. Germline V gene sequence: CDR1 SGHDT, CDR2 YYEEEE. The CDR3 DNA is TGTGCCAGCAGCTTGCCAGGGGGCGGATGGAATTCACCCCTCCACTTT. Translation gives CASSLPGGGWNSPLHF.

This clone was seen just once. The chain links TRBV5-5 to TRBJ2-1, with D maybe TRBD1 (5 bases). Germline V gene data show CDR1 as SGHKS and CDR2 as YYEKEE (reference sequence). The CDR3 has 15 residues. The V and J ends lost 0 bases and 4 bases respectively, with 11 bases between them. The CDR3 coding sequence is TGTGCCAGCAGCTTGGACAGGCTAAAATACAATGAGCAGTTCTTC. Amino acids: CASSLDRLKYNEQFF.

The chain links TRBV4-2 to TRBJ1-1; no firm D call. Trimming stripped 4 bases from V and 4 bases from J, with 7 bases between. From germline, CDR1 is LGHNA and CDR2 YNFKEQ. The CDR3 runs 12 residues. DNA of the CDR3: TGTGCCAGCAGCCCCCTCGGCACTGAAGCTTTCTTT. Translating it yields CASSPLGTEAFF.

This sequence joins TRBV7-6 and TRBJ2-7; TRBD2 matches at 12 bases. Germline trimming cut 10 bases from V and 4 bases from J; bases unmatched to any gene: 11. CDR3 length equals 15 residues. CDR1 and CDR2 from the germline V gene are SGHVS and FNYEAQ. CDR3 amino acids: CATTPGTSGLYEQYF. CDR3 sequence (DNA): TGTGCCACCACACCCGGGACTAGCGGGCTTTACGAGCAGTACTTC.

The chain uses TRBV5-4 and TRBJ2-5, with TRBD2 identical over 8 bases. The germline gives CDR1 SGHNT, CDR2 YYREEE (reference sequence). CDR3 length: 17 amino acids. After removal of 4 bases from V and 1 base from J, the junction contained 12 bases not matched to a gene. The CDR3 sequence: CASSGRRAGGRQETQYF. As DNA, the CDR3 is TGTGCCAGCAGCGGTAGGAGGGCGGGGGGACGCCAAGAGACCCAGTACTTC.

The V call is TRBV6-6, the J call TRBJ1-1, with 8 bases fitting TRBD1. From germline, CDR1 is MNHNY and CDR2 SVGAGI (reference sequence). V lost 5 bases to trimming and J lost 1 base; unmatched junction nucleotides: 3. The CDR3 contains 14 residues. CDR3 DNA: TGTGCCAGCAGTCTTGACAGGGGGAACACTGAAGCTTTCTTT. Protein sequence: CASSLDRGNTEAFF.

Remarks on this clone: Other DNA variants within this sample encode the same CDR3. This chain joins TRBV3-1 (or the pseudogene TRBV3-2) and TRBJ2-3, with 10 bases fitting TRBD2. Germline assignment: CDR1 LGHDT and CDR2 YNNKEL (reference sequence). The V gene end was trimmed by 1 base and the J gene end by 1 base; junction bases not matched to a gene: 2. This CDR3 has 16 residues. CDR3 nucleotides: TGTGCCAGCAGCCAAGGGCTAGCGGGGGGCACAGATACGCAGTATTTT. Translating gives CASSQGLAGGTDTQYF.

The table lists this clone with a count of one. This chain links TRBV18 with TRBJ1-1; 9 bases agree with TRBD1. The trim removed 0 bases at V and 5 bases at J, leaving 7 bases unmatched. Germline assignment: CDR1 KGHSH and CDR2 LQKENI. The CDR3 runs to 16 residues. CDR3 loop: CASSPPATGGNTEAFF. The CDR3 bases are TGTGCCAGCTCACCACCGGCGACAGGGGGTAATACTGAAGCTTTCTTT.

This chain connects TRBV27 to TRBJ2-7; no firm D call. The CDR3 spans 13 residues. Trimming removed 7 bases from V and 2 bases from J, with 12 bases in between. CDR1 and CDR2 from the germline V gene are MNHEY and SMNVEV (reference sequence). CDR3 loop: CASKSDGPYEQYF. In nucleotides, the CDR3 is TGTGCCAGCAAATCGGACGGACCCTACGAGCAGTACTTC.

The V and J genes are TRBV9 and TRBJ1-1, with D perhaps matching TRBD1 (5 bases). The CDR3 covers 15 residues. CDR1 is SGDLS and CDR2 is YYNGEE in the germline V gene. V gave up 4 bases and J gave up 1 base, with 14 bases separating them. Written as DNA, the CDR3 is TGTGCCAGCAGCCCATGGAAGGGGCGGAACACTGAAGCTTTCTTT. As protein: CASSPWKGRNTEAFF.

The chain recombines TRBV29-1 with TRBJ2-7; TRBD1 matches at 7 bases. The germline gives CDR1 SQVTM, CDR2 ANQGSEA. V was pared by 3 bases and J by 3 bases, with 2 bases of the junction left unmatched. This CDR3 spans 12 amino acids. The CDR3 sequence: CSVEYRGYEQYF. The CDR3 nucleotides read TGCAGCGTTGAGTACAGGGGCTACGAGCAGTACTTC.

The V and J genes are TRBV5-1 and TRBJ2-1; D unresolved. V lost 6 bases to trimming and J lost 2 bases, with 12 bases between them. Germline CDR1 and CDR2: SGHRS and YFSETQ. CDR3 length: 14 residues. The CDR3 here is CASMRGTAYNEQFF. In DNA, the CDR3 is TGCGCCAGCATGCGAGGCACGGCCTACAATGAGCAGTTCTTC.

In this sample, this clone turned up a few times. This rearrangement joins TRBV9 to TRBJ1-6; D gene unclear. Germline-derived CDR1 and CDR2 are SGDLS and YYNGEE. The CDR3 runs to 15 residues. V dropped 2 bases and J dropped 6 bases, with 12 bases sitting between them. The CDR3, as DNA: TGTGCCAGCAGCGTCCAAACGGCCGGTAATTCACCCCTCCACTTT. Encoded protein: CASSVQTAGNSPLHF.

The chain links TRBV19 to TRBJ1-2; D call uncertain. V lost 7 bases and J lost 4, with 10 bases in between. CDR3 length equals 12 residues. Germline V gene lookup returns CDR1 LNHDA and CDR2 SQIVND (reference sequence). CDR3 coding DNA: TGTGCCAGTACCCCGAGGAGCTATGGCTACACCTTC. Translation: CASTPRSYGYTF.

V and J are TRBV27 and TRBJ1-1; D uncertain. Per germline, CDR1 MNHEY and CDR2 SMNVEV (reference sequence). V lost 8 bases to trimming and J lost 4 bases, with 11 bases between them. The CDR3 loop spans 12 amino acids. The CDR3 bases are TGTGCCAGCGGGCTCGGAGGCACTGAAGCTTTCTTT. Translation gives CASGLGGTEAFF.